The 26 T cell receptor beta chains presented below share a single source sample, sequenced in a study of blood T cell repertoires in COVID-19. TCRdb's copy holds only in-frame clones and misses some; the assay was immunoSEQ multiplex PCR. The sample has about 74,000 clones, about 86% seen once. Sequenced: peripheral blood. The origin of the receptors is a woman at least 80 years old with active or convalescent COVID-19.

The V and J genes are TRBV5-4 and TRBJ1-3, with unresolved D. Germline values: CDR1 SGHNT, CDR2 YYREEE (reference sequence). This CDR3 comprises 16 residues. Trimming took off 0 bases at V and 0 bases at J, with 10 bases between the two ends. CDR3 sequence (DNA): TGTGCCAGCAGCTTGGATGCGACACCCTCTGGAAACACCATATATTTT. This gives the protein CASSLDATPSGNTIYF.

The chain has TRBV2 and TRBJ2-3; 9 bases fit TRBD2. V gave up 3 bases and J gave up 5 bases; unmatched junction bases: 6. This CDR3 comprises 15 residues. The V gene's germline CDR1 is SNHLY and CDR2 FYNNEI. The CDR3 sequence: CASSDRGGAVDTQYF. The CDR3 bases are TGTGCCAGCAGTGACCGCGGGGGGGCCGTAGATACGCAGTATTTT.

V usage is TRBV5-1 and J usage is TRBJ2-3; D is possibly TRBD1 (5 bases). V was trimmed by 2 bases and J by 9 bases, leaving 10 bases between them. The CDR3 is made up of 12 amino acids. Per germline, CDR1 SGHRS and CDR2 YFSETQ. CDR3 nucleotides: TGCGCCAGCAGCTTAAAACAGGCCACGCAGTATTTT. Translation: CASSLKQATQYF.

This clone appeared a single time. The chain links TRBV6-2 or TRBV6-3 to TRBJ1-5; the D gene is possibly TRBD1 (6 bases). V was cut by 6 bases and J by 3 bases, with 12 bases left in between. The CDR3 has 14 residues. Germline V gene data show CDR1 as MNHEY and CDR2 as SVGEGT. The CDR3 DNA reads as TGTGCCAGCAGCCCTCGACAGGACAATCAGCCCCAGCATTTT. Translated: CASSPRQDNQPQHF.

The CDR3 spells CASSQTGDYTEAFF. In nucleotides, the CDR3 is TGTGCCAGCAGTCAAACAGGGGACTACACTGAAGCTTTCTTT. The rearrangement links TRBV7-9 to TRBJ1-1; 7 nucleotides agree with TRBD1. The germline CDR1 and CDR2 sequences are SEHNR and FQNEAQ (reference sequence). There are 14 residues in the CDR3. V lost 6 bases to trimming and J lost 3 bases; unmatched junction nucleotides: 7.

The chain carries TRBV5-4 and TRBJ2-7; 7 bases map to TRBD2. Germline V gives CDR1 SGHNT, CDR2 YYREEE (reference sequence). The CDR3 has 12 residues. V shed 2 bases and J 9 bases; nucleotides not matched to a gene: 5. Here the CDR3 reads CASSLYPGGQYF. For the CDR3, the DNA is TGTGCCAGCAGCTTATACCCGGGGGGGCAGTACTTC. Drawing the rest from reference TRBV5-4 and TRBJ2-7, the complete variable domain is ETGVTQSPTHLIKTRGQQVTLRCSSQSGHNTVSWYQQALGQGPQFIFQYYREEENGRGNFPPRFSGLQFPNYSSELNVNALELDDSALYLCASSLYPGGQYFGPGTRLTVT.

The rearrangement uses TRBV28 and TRBJ2-7; D is unresolved. The CDR3 length is 14 residues. The V gene's germline CDR1 is MDHEN and CDR2 SYDVKM. Between the trimmed V and J ends, which lost 8 bases and 0 bases, there was a span of 14 bases. The chain's CDR3 is CASVIRGLSYEQYF. The CDR3 DNA reads TGTGCCAGCGTTATTAGAGGCCTCTCCTACGAGCAGTACTTC.

This sequence joins TRBV29-1 and TRBJ1-1; 7 bases agree with TRBD1. The CDR3 spans 11 residues. V lost 4 bases and J lost 6; bases outside the gene matches: 2. Germline values: CDR1 SQVTM, CDR2 ANQGSEA. The CDR3 sequence: CSVATGPEAFF. The CDR3 nucleotides are TGCAGCGTTGCGACAGGGCCTGAAGCTTTCTTT.

V is TRBV19 and J is TRBJ1-6; a possible D gene is TRBD1 (6 bases). The V and J ends lost 0 bases and 10 bases respectively, with 10 bases between them. Germline-derived CDR1 and CDR2 are LNHDA and SQIVND (reference sequence). The CDR3 covers 14 residues. The DNA for the CDR3 is TGTGCCAGTAGTATAGATCTTGGGGGCTCACCCCTCCACTTT. It specifies CASSIDLGGSPLHF.

For the CDR3, the DNA is TGTGCCAGCAGCCGAAACGGACAGGGGGCGGCTGGCTACACCTTC. Amino acid sequence: CASSRNGQGAAGYTF. The gene calls are TRBV11-2 and TRBJ1-2; the match to TRBD1 covers 11 bases. The CDR3 has 15 amino acids. CDR1 is SGHAT and CDR2 is FQNNGV in the germline V gene. V lost 5 bases to trimming and J lost 7 bases; unmatched junction nucleotides: 9.

The chain couples TRBV4-1 to TRBJ1-4; no definite D call. The germline V gene encodes CDR1 MGHRA and CDR2 YSYEKL. V was cut by 1 base and J by 7 bases, with 4 bases left in between. The CDR3 is made up of 12 amino acids. CDR3 in amino acids: CASSQAFEKLFF. In DNA form, the CDR3 reads TGCGCCAGCAGCCAAGCCTTTGAAAAACTGTTTTTT.

The chain has TRBV3-1 (or the pseudogene TRBV3-2) and TRBJ1-4; D is unclear. The germline V gene has CDR1 LGHDT and CDR2 YNNKEL (reference sequence). This CDR3 contains 17 residues. The V end was cut by 0 bases, the J end by 7 bases, with 18 bases between. CDR3 amino acids: CASSQEPAGLEGEKLFF. The CDR3 DNA follows: TGTGCCAGCAGCCAAGAACCCGCGGGCCTGGAAGGTGAAAAACTGTTTTTT.

In the case of this clone: In the same sample, other DNA sequences code for this CDR3. The V gene is TRBV9, the J gene TRBJ1-6; 7 bases agree with TRBD1. The CDR3 is 15 residues long. J was trimmed by 10 bases and V by 4 bases; bases with no gene match: 11. Germline V lookup: CDR1 SGDLS, CDR2 YYNGEE. The CDR3 here is CASSPRTGSGSPLHF. The CDR3 DNA reads TGTGCCAGCAGCCCCCGGACAGGATCAGGGTCACCCCTCCACTTT. The full variable domain, with the rest looked up from reference TRBV9 and TRBJ1-6, is DSGVTQTPKHLITATGQRVTLRCSPRSGDLSVYWYQQSLDQGLQFLIQYYNGEERAKGNILERFSAQQFPDLHSELNLSSLELGDSALYFCASSPRTGSGSPLHFGNGTRLTVT.

The chain recombines TRBV19 with TRBJ1-5; D gene unclear. Trimming removed 3 bases from V and 2 bases from J, with 11 bases in between. This CDR3 is 15 amino acids long. CDR1 is LNHDA, CDR2 SQIVND, per germline (reference sequence). The CDR3 sequence: CASSILVRGNQPQHF. CDR3 nucleotide sequence: TGTGCCAGTAGTATCCTCGTACGGGGCAATCAGCCCCAGCATTTT.

This chain connects TRBV5-1 to TRBJ1-4, with 8 bases aligning to TRBD1. Trimming took 0 bases from V and 8 from J; bases not matched to a gene: 3. The CDR3 has 14 amino acids. Germline lookup yields CDR1 SGHRS and CDR2 YFSETQ. The CDR3 loop reads CASSLEGTGEKLFF. The CDR3 bases are TGCGCCAGCAGCTTGGAGGGGACAGGCGAAAAACTGTTTTTT.

J is TRBJ1-6 and V is TRBV30; D remains ambiguous. Between the trimmed V and J ends, which lost 4 bases and 9 bases, there was a span of 16 bases. The CDR3 loop spans 14 amino acids. Germline V gives CDR1 GTSNPN, CDR2 SVGIG (reference sequence). This chain's CDR3 is CAWISGGYGSPLHF. CDR3 coding DNA: TGTGCCTGGATTTCAGGCGGGTATGGTTCACCCCTCCACTTT.

This chain joins TRBV6-1 and TRBJ1-5; weak D call: TRBD1 (5 bases). The CDR3 has 16 amino acids. Germline V CDR1 and CDR2: MNHNS, SASEGT. V was clipped by 7 bases and J by 6 bases, with 22 bases between them. For the CDR3, the DNA is TGTGCCAGCAATGAGGGGAACAGGCCGGGCAGTCAGCCCCAGCATTTT. This codes for CASNEGNRPGSQPQHF.

The genes are TRBV6-5 and TRBJ1-2; D possibly corresponds to TRBD1 (5 bases). Germline CDR1 reads MNHEY; CDR2 reads SVGAGI. Deletions cut 7 bases from V and 10 bases from J, with 22 bases between. This CDR3 region has 14 residues. The CDR3 DNA is TGTGCCAGCACCCAAACCGGGACTTGGGCCTACTACACCTTC. As protein: CASTQTGTWAYYTF.

The chain recombines TRBV7-8 with TRBJ1-3, with TRBD1 matching 8 bases. The CDR3 consists of 14 residues. CDR1 and CDR2 (germline): SGHVS, FQNEAQ. After removal of 1 base from V and 4 bases from J, the junction contained 0 bases not matched to a gene. The CDR3 nucleotides read TGTGCCAGCAGCTTAGACAGGGGGGGAAACACCATATATTTT. Amino acids: CASSLDRGGNTIYF.

V usage is TRBV6-1 and J usage is TRBJ2-2, with TRBD1 matching over 11 bases. Germline lookup yields CDR1 MNHNS and CDR2 SASEGT. The V gene end was trimmed by 4 bases and the J gene end by 4 bases; junction bases not matched to a gene: 5. The CDR3 has 16 amino acids. CDR3 coding DNA: TGTGCCAGCAGTGGGTGGACAGGGGGCGTCACCGGGGAGCTGTTTTTT. As protein: CASSGWTGGVTGELFF.

The rearrangement joins TRBV20-1 to TRBJ2-7; TRBD1 matches at 8 bases. The germline V gene has CDR1 DFQATT and CDR2 SNEGSKA (reference sequence). The V segment lost 6 bases and the J segment 6 bases; nucleotides outside the gene matches: 4. CDR3 length: 11 amino acids. CDR3 DNA: TGCAGTGCAAGGACAGGGCGCGAGCAGTACTTC. Amino acids: CSARTGREQYF.

The chain carries TRBV6-6 and TRBJ1-5; D is unclear. The germline V and J ends were trimmed by 6 bases and 6 bases, with 18 bases remaining between them. This CDR3 is 15 amino acids long. Germline V gives CDR1 MNHNY, CDR2 SVGAGI (reference sequence). The DNA for the CDR3 is TGTGCCAGCAGGACCTCGGCGGTGGCGGGTCAGCCCCAGCATTTT. Translated: CASRTSAVAGQPQHF.

The table lists this clone with a few counts. The chain employs TRBV2 and TRBJ1-2; 9 bases are shared with TRBD1. This CDR3 spans 14 amino acids. V dropped 6 bases and J dropped 3; count of bases not matched to a gene: 5. The V gene's germline CDR1 is SNHLY and CDR2 FYNNEI. The CDR3 region is CASRRTGEDYGYTF. As DNA, the CDR3 is TGTGCCAGCAGGAGGACAGGGGAGGACTATGGCTACACCTTC.

This clone was seen only once. The chain has TRBV11-3 and TRBJ2-7, with 9 bases aligning to TRBD2. This CDR3 has 14 residues. V shed 3 bases and J 0 bases; nucleotides not matched to a gene: 0. CDR1 and CDR2 from the germline V gene are SGHNT and YENEEA. The CDR3 bases are TGTGCCAGCAGCTTTAGCGGGAGCTCCTACGAGCAGTACTTC. Translation: CASSFSGSSYEQYF. The entire variable domain, with the rest obtained from reference TRBV11-3 and TRBJ2-7, is as follows: EAGVVQSPRYKIIEKKQPVAFWCNPISGHNTLYWYLQNLGQGPELLIRYENEEAVDDSQLPKDRFSAERLKGVDSTLKIQPAELGDSAVYLCASSFSGSSYEQYFGPGTRLTVT.

CDR3 coding DNA: TGCGCCAGCAGCTTGGTGGGACAGGGGATCACTGAAGCTTTCTTT. Translated: CASSLVGQGITEAFF. The gene calls are TRBV5-1 and TRBJ1-1, with 10 bases matching TRBD1. The CDR3 totals 15 residues. The germline CDR1 and CDR2 sequences are SGHRS and YFSETQ. The V and J ends lost 0 bases and 4 bases, in that order; junction bases with no gene match: 3.

The rearrangement links TRBV7-9 to TRBJ2-2; D perhaps matches TRBD2 (6 bases). Germline values: CDR1 SEHNR, CDR2 FQNEAQ (reference sequence). V was trimmed by 5 bases and J by 4 bases, leaving 14 bases between them. The CDR3 has 15 amino acids. CDR3 in DNA: TGTGCCAGCAGCCATGCGGAGGGACCCACCGGGGAGCTGTTTTTT. Translating gives CASSHAEGPTGELFF.